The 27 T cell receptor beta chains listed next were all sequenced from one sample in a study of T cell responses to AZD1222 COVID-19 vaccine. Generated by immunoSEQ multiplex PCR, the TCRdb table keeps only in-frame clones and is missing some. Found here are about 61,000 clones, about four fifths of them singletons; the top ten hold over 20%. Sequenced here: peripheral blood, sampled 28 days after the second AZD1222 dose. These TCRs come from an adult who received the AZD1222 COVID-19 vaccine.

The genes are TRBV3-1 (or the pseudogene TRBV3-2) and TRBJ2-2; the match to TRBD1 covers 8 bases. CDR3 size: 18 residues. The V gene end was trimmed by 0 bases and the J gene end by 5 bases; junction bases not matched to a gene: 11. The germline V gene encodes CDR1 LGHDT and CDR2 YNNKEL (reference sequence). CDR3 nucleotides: TGTGCCAGCAGCCAAGATCCTAGCACAGGGGGTAGGACCGGGGAGCTGTTTTTT. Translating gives CASSQDPSTGGRTGELFF.

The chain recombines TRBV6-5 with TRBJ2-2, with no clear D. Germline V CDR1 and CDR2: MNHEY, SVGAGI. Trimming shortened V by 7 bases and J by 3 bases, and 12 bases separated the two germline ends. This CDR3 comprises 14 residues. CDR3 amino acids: CASKGGIDTGELFF. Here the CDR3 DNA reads TGTGCCAGCAAAGGTGGGATCGACACCGGGGAGCTGTTTTTT.

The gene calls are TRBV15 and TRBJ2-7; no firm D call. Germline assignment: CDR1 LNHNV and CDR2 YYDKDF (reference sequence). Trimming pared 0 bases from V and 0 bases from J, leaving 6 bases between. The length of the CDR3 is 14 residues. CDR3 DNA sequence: TGTGCCACCAGCAGAGATCGGATCTCCTACGAGCAGTACTTC. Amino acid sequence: CATSRDRISYEQYF.

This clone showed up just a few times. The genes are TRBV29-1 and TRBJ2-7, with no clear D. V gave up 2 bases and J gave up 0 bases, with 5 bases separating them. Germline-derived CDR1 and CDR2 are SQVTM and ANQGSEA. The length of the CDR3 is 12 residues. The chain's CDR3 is CSVEQNSYEQYF. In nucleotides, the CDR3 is TGCAGCGTTGAACAGAACTCCTACGAGCAGTACTTC.

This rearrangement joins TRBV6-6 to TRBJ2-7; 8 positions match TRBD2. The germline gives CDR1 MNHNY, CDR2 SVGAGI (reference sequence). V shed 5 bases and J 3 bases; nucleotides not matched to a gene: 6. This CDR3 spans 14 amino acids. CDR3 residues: CASSRIGRGYEQYF. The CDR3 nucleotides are TGTGCCAGCAGTAGGATCGGGAGGGGCTACGAGCAGTACTTC.

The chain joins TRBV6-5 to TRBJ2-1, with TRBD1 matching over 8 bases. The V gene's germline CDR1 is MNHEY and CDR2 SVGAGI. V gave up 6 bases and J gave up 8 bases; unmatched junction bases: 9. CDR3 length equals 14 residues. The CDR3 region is CASRRGQGEYEQFF. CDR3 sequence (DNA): TGTGCCAGCAGGAGAGGACAGGGAGAATATGAGCAGTTCTTC.

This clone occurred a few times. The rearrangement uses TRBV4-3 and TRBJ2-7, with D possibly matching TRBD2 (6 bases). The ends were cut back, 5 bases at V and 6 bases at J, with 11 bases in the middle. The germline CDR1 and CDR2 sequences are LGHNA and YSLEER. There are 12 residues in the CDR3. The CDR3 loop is CASSRWRGEQYF. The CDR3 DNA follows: TGCGCCAGCAGCAGGTGGAGGGGCGAGCAGTACTTC.

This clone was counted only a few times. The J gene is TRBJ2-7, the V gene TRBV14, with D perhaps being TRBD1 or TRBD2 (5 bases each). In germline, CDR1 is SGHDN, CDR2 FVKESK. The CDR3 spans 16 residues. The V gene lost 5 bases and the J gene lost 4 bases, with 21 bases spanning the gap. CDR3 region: CASSRGPHRGEYEQYF. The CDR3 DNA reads TGTGCCAGCAGCAGGGGACCGCACCGGGGCGAATACGAGCAGTACTTC.

This CDR3 is CATSRVFRLSHYEQYF. CDR3 sequence (DNA): TGTGCCACCAGCAGAGTATTCCGATTAAGTCACTACGAGCAGTACTTC. This rearrangement joins TRBV15 to TRBJ2-7; no definite D call. The CDR3 runs 16 residues. CDR1 and CDR2 (germline): LNHNV, YYDKDF (reference sequence). V was cut by 1 base and J by 3 bases, with 16 bases left in between.

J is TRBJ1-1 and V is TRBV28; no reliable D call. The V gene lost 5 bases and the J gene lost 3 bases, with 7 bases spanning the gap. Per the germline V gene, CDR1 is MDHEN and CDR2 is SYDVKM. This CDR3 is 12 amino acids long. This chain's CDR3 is CASSRLYTEAFF. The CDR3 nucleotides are TGTGCCAGCAGTCGGCTCTACACTGAAGCTTTCTTT.

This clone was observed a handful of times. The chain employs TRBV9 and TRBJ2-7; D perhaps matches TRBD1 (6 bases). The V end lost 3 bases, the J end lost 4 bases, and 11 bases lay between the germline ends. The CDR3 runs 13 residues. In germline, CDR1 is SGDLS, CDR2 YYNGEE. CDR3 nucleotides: TGTGCCAGCAGCGGGGGGACAAGTTACGAGCAGTACTTC. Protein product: CASSGGTSYEQYF.

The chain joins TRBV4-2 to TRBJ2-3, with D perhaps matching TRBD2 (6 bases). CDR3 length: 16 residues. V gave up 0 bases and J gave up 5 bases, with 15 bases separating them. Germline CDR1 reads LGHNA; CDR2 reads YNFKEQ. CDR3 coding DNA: TGTGCCAGCAGCCAAGAGCGGGGAACCCTGGGAGATACGCAGTATTTT. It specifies CASSQERGTLGDTQYF.

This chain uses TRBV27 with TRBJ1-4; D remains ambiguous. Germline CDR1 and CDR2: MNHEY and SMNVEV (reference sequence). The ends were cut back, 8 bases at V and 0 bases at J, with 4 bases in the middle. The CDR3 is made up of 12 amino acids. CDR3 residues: CASAATNEKLFF. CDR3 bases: TGTGCCAGCGCTGCAACTAATGAAAAACTGTTTTTT.

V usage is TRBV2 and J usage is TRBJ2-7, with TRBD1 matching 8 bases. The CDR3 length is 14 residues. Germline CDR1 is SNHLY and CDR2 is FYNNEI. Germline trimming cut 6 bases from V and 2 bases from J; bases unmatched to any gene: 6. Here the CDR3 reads CASSDPGQAYEQYF. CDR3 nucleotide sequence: TGTGCCAGCAGCGACCCGGGACAGGCCTACGAGCAGTACTTC.

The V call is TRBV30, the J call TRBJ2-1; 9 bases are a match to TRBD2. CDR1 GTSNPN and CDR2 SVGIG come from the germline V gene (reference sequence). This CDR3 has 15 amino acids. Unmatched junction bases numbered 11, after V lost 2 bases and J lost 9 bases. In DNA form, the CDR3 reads TGTGCCTGGAGTATAAGGGGACTAGCTCTGGGTGAGCAGTTCTTC. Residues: CAWSIRGLALGEQFF. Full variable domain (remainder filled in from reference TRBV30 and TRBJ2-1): SQTIHQWPATLVQPVGSPLSLECTVEGTSNPNLYWYRQAAGRGLQLLFYSVGIGQISSEVPQNLSASRPQDRQFILSSKKLLLSDSGFYLCAWSIRGLALGEQFFGPGTRLTVL.

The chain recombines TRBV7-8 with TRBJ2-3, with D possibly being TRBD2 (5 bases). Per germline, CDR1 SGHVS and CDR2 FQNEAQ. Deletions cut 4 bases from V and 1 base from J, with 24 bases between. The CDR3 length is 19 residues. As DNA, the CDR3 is TGTGCCAGCAGCTCATACCGACTACGGGTTGCGGACCGCACAGATACGCAGTATTTT. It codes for CASSSYRLRVADRTDTQYF.

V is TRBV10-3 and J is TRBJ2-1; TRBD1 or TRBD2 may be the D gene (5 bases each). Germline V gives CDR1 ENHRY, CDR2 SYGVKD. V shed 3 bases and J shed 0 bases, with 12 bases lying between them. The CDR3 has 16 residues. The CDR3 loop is CAISEGTPSSYNEQFF. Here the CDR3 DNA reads TGTGCCATCAGTGAAGGGACGCCTAGCTCCTACAATGAGCAGTTCTTC.

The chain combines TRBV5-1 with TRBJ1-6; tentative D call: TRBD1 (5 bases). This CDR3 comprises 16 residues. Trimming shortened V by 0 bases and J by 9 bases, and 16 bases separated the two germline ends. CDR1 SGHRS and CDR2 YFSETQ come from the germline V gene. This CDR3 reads CASSLEARVGSSPLHF. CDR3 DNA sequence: TGCGCCAGCAGCTTGGAGGCCAGGGTTGGAAGTTCACCCCTCCACTTT. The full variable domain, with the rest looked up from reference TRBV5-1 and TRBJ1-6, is KAGVTQTPRYLIKTRGQQVTLSCSPISGHRSVSWYQQTPGQGLQFLFEYFSETQRNKGNFPGRFSGRQFSNSRSEMNVSTLELGDSALYLCASSLEARVGSSPLHFGNGTRLTVT.

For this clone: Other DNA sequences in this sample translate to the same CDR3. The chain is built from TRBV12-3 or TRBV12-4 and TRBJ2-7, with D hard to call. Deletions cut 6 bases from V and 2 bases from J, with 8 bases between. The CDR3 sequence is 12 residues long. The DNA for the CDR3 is TGTGCCAGCAGCCTGGGCGCCTACGAGCAGTACTTC. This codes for CASSLGAYEQYF.

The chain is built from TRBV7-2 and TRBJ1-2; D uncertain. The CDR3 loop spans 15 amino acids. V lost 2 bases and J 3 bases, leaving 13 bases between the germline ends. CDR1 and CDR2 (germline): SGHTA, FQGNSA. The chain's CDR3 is CASSLLRWRDYGYTF. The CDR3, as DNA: TGTGCCAGCAGCTTACTTAGATGGAGGGACTATGGCTACACCTTC.

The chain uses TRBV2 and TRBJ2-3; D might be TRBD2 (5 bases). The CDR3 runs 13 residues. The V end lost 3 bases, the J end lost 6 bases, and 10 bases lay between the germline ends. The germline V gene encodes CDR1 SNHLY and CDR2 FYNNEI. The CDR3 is CASSDTRGDTQYF. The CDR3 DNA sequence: TGTGCCAGCAGTGATACTCGCGGGGATACGCAGTATTTT.

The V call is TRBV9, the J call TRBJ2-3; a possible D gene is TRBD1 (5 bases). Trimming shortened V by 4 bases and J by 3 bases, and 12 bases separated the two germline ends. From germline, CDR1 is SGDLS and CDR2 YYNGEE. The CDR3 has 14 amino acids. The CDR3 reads CASSPRPGTDTQYF. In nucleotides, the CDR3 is TGTGCCAGCAGCCCCCGCCCAGGGACAGATACGCAGTATTTT. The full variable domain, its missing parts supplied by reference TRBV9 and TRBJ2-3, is DSGVTQTPKHLITATGQRVTLRCSPRSGDLSVYWYQQSLDQGLQFLIQYYNGEERAKGNILERFSAQQFPDLHSELNLSSLELGDSALYFCASSPRPGTDTQYFGPGTRLTVL.

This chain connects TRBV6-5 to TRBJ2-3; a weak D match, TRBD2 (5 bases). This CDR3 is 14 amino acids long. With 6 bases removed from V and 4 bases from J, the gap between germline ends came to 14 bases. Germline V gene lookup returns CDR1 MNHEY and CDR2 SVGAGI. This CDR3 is CASRALAGSDTQYF. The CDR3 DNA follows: TGTGCCAGCAGGGCTCTAGCCGGATCAGATACGCAGTATTTT.

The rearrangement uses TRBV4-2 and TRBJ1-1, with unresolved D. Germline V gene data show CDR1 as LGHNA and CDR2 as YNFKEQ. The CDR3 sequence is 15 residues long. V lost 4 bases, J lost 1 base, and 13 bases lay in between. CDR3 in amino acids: CASSPNLGGNTEAFF. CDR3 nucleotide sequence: TGTGCCAGCAGCCCAAACCTTGGCGGGAACACTGAAGCTTTCTTT.

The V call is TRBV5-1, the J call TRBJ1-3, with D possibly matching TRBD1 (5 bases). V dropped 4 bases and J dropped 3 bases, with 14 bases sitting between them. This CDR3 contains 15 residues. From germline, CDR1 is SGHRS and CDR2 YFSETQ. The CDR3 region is CASSPGGGLGNTIYF. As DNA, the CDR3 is TGCGCCAGCAGCCCGGGGGGAGGGCTTGGAAACACCATATATTTT.

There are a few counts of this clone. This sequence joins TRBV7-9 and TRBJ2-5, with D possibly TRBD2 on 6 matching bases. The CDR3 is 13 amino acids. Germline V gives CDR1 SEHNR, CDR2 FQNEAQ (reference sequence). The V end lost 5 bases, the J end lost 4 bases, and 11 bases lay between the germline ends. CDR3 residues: CASSRGTGETQYF. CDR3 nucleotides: TGTGCCAGCAGCCGCGGGACCGGAGAGACCCAGTACTTC.

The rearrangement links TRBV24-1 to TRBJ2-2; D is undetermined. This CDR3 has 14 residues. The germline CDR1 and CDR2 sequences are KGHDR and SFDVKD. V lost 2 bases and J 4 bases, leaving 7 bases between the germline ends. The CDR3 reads CATSDSTSTGELFF. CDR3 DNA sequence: TGTGCCACCAGTGATTCGACGAGCACCGGGGAGCTGTTTTTT.